This T cell receptor (beta chain) was found in a study of T cells in Graves' hyperthyroidism and ophthalmopathy (dated by TCRdb to between 2018 and 2021). With respect to the entire study: Peripheral blood samples were taken at the time of initial diagnosis, prior to any treatment. To identify TCR V-J signatures that set the groups apart, the researchers used a discovery cohort of 100 or so patients, made up of under 50 with Graves' ophthalmopathy and about 59 with stable Graves' hyperthyroidism. Whether ophthalmopathy could be predicted prospectively was tested in an independent validation cohort made up of approximately 19 hyperthyroidism patients plus 17 patients who later progressed to ophthalmopathy. The 85 to 100 discovery patients were randomly split 7:3 into training and test sets. Thyroid tissue and blood T-cell repertoires from more than five Graves' hyperthyroidism patients were also compared in the study. Following sampling, methimazole starting at 30 mg daily was given to hyperthyroidism patients, and high-dose intravenous methylprednisolone was given to ophthalmopathy patients. TCR Vbeta CDR3 sequencing of 130 to 150 peripheral blood samples (over 40 ophthalmopathy, 75 hyperthyroidism and roughly 17 progressor patients) is reported in the paper. Paper-wide results and their limitations: Blood samples also contained most of the expanded thyroid clonotypes (frequency above 0.001), which suggests that blood repertoires may reflect thyroid immune responses. Sample size was not statistically predetermined, and investigators were not blinded to group allocation. Ophthalmopathy was separated from stable hyperthyroidism by a 13 V-J signature model, with 87.88% sensitivity and about 81% specificity obtained in cross-validation and 80%/75% obtained in testing. In validation, the model predicted progression to ophthalmopathy a median of about 5.9 months before onset, with over 55% sensitivity and almost 75% specificity.

From a lookup of the germline V gene, CDR1 and CDR2 are MDHEN and SYDVKM. CDR3 length: 15 amino acids, cysteine to phenylalanine. The retained sequence is limited to the CDR3, 45 bases, with the frame set at the first base. The germline V end is reduced by 4 bases and the J end by 5 bases; junction bases left unmatched: 8. The TCR beta CDR3 regions were amplified from the RNA transcripts. The TCR CDR3 was subjected to a first round of RT-PCR using the HTBI primer set and the Qiagen OneStep RT-PCR kit. Libraries were constructed in a second round of multiplex PCR, after which size selection and purification were performed. Libraries were sequenced paired-end with 100 bp reads on an Illumina HiSeq2000. In the authors' own workflow: SOAPnuke was used to process the raw data, with reads discarded if the reads contained adapters or uncalled bases, had a mean Phred below 15, or lacked an exact constant-primer or identifier match. High-quality paired reads were merged with COPE v1.2.5, and unique nucleotide sequences were defined as clonotypes. Clonotypes were aligned to IMGT TRBV, TRBD and TRBJ reference segments using MiTCR v1.1. The analysis was restricted to V-J combinations with a frequency above 0.0001, which together covered 99% to 99.2% of the repertoires. The TCS score was defined as F50 (clonal expansion) divided by E x V (chaos), with BLOSUM62-based TCRdist calculated between CDR3 peptides within each V-J. Welch's t-statistics and random forest reduced approximately 520 V-J features to roughly 13, which were used in a naive Bayes classifier (R e1071). TCRdb took the public reads, trimmed them with fastp at Q25, ran MiXCR for clone calling and kept in-frame beta chains. All rows with the same CDR3 protein become a single entry with the most common DNA and genes. TCRdb, not the original authors, processed these V and J calls. The sample table shows more than 500,000 distinct CDR3 sequences, and roughly 16% are seen once. The biggest ten clones account for 25% to 30% of the sample.

Ophthalmopathy patients had moderately to severely active disease, with a Clinical Activity Score of 3 or more, a NOSPECS grade of 4 or more, and a disease duration of less than 3 months. The study excluded patients with uncontrolled infections, other autoimmune diseases, pregnancy or lactation. Diagnoses were based on clinical symptoms, serum thyroxine and TRAb, thyroid ultrasound and orbital computed tomography. PBMCs were isolated from about 9.1 ml of fresh peripheral blood by Ficoll-Paque density gradient centrifugation. Total RNA was extracted with Trizol reagent, and quality was checked on an Agilent 2100 Bioanalyzer. There are a few counts of this clonotype. It lacks a known antigen. Per-nucleotide qualities are absent, and no much larger clonotype sits a single base away.

Sequenced input: blood. The sequence links TRBV28 to TRBJ2-5, and TRBD1 matches 9 of the central bases. The sequence came from a woman aged 25 to 45 with Graves' ophthalmopathy. CDR3 sequence: CASSSLTGGLETQYF. DNA sequence: TGTGCCAGCAGTTCTCTAACAGGGGGCTTGGAGACCCAGTACTTC.